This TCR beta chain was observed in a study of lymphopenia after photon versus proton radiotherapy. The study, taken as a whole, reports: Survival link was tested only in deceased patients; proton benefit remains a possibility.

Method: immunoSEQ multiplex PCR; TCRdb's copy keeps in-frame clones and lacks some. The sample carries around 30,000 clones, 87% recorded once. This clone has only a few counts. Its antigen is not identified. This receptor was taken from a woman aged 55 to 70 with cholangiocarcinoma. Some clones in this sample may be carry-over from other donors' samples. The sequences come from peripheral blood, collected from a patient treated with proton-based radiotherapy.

CDR3 DNA: TGTGCCAGCTCACCACTTCCACAGCGCGAGCAGTACTTC. Translating gives CASSPLPQREQYF. V usage is TRBV18 and J usage is TRBJ2-7; D remains ambiguous. There are 13 residues in the CDR3. Trimming pared 1 base from V and 6 bases from J, leaving 10 bases between. Germline V CDR1 and CDR2: KGHSH, LQKENI.